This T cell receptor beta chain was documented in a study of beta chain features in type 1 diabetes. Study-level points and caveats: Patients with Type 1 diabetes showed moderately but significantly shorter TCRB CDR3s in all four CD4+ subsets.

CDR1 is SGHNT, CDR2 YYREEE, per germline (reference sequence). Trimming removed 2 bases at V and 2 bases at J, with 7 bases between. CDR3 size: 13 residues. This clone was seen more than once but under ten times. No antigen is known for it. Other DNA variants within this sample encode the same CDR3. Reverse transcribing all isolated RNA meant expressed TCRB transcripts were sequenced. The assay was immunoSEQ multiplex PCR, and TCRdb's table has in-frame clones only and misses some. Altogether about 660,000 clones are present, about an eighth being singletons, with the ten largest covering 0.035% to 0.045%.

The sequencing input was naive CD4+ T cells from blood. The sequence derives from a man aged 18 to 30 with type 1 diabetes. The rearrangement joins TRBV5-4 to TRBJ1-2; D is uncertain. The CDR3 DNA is TGTGCCAGCAGCTTAACAGAGAACTATGGCTACACCTTC. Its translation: CASSLTENYGYTF.